This T cell receptor beta chain was sequenced during a study of blood T cells in healthy people across ages. Study information: The capture of about one barcoded beta molecule per two T cells was achieved by template switching.

With 3 bases removed from V and 1 base from J, the gap between germline ends came to 11 bases. In germline, CDR1 is LGHNA, CDR2 YNFKEQ. The CDR3 runs to 15 residues. Study-wide results and limits: Fewer expanded clones and more diversity marked long-lived versus aged donors. With naive T cell percentage, TCR beta diversity showed a strong correlation.

Primers used in a second PCR of roughly 6 to 11 cycles were a sample-barcoded 5' primer and a J-beta primer mix. Every sample gave at least 3 million paired-end reads containing CDR3. TCRdb reanalysed the 5' RACE reads using MiXCR and keeps one entry per CDR3 protein. This sample has 1.5 million to 2 million distinct CDR3 sequences, with about 31% found just once. The table lists this clonotype with a few counts. As yet, its antigen is unknown. Sequencing was carried out using blood. The genes are TRBV4-2 and TRBJ2-3; D is unclear. The TCR comes from a young woman in good health. The CDR3 spells CASSQIDPRTDTQYF. The CDR3 DNA is TGTGCCAGCAGCCAGATCGACCCCCGCACAGATACGCAGTATTTT.